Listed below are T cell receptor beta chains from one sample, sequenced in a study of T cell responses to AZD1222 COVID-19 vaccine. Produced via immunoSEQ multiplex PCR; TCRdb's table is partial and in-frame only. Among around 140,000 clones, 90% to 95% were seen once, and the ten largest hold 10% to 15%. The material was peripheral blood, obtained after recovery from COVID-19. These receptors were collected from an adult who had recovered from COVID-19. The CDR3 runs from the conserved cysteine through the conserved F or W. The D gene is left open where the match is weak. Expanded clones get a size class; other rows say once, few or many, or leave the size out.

TGTGCCAGCAGCTTGGCCGGAACAGCTAACTATGGCTACACCTTC	CASSLAGTANYGYTF	TRBV5-5	TRBJ1-2	-	once
TGTGCCAGCAGTTTAGGCCCGGAAAGCTCCTACGAGCAGTACTTC	CASSLGPESSYEQYF	TRBV28	TRBJ2-7	-	-
TGCGCCAGCAGCTTGCGCCCTGCGGCAGGAGGAACCTACGAGCAGTACTTC	CASSLRPAAGGTYEQYF	TRBV5-1	TRBJ2-7	-	-
TGTGCCAGCAGTCCCCCGGACAGGGATAATTCACCCCTCCACTTT	CASSPPDRDNSPLHF	TRBV28	TRBJ1-6	TRBD1	-
TGTGCCAGCAGCGAGGGACACGGACTTTACGAGCAGTACTTC	CASSEGHGLYEQYF	TRBV3-1/TRBV3-2	TRBJ2-7	-	-
TGTGCCAGCAGCCCCCTGGGTGGGGGACTTAACACTGAAGCTTTCTTT	CASSPLGGGLNTEAFF	TRBV7-2	TRBJ1-1	-	-
TGTGCCACCTCCAGCCCCGGACAGCGCAATCAGCCCCAGCATTTT	CATSSPGQRNQPQHF	TRBV6-5	TRBJ1-5	-	-
TGCAGCGTCCAGAGGACAGTTAGCATGAACACTGAAGCTTTCTTT	CSVQRTVSMNTEAFF	TRBV29-1	TRBJ1-1	-	few
TGTGCCAGCAGCCCCAGGAGGGTCACTGAAGCTTTCTTT	CASSPRRVTEAFF	TRBV14	TRBJ1-1	-	-
TGCGCCAGCAGGGAGACAGGGAGGGTTTACGAGCAGTACTTC	CASRETGRVYEQYF	TRBV10-1	TRBJ2-7	-	few
TGTGCCAGTAGTAAAAATGTAGCGGGAGTCCACGAGCAGTACTTC	CASSKNVAGVHEQYF	TRBV19	TRBJ2-7	TRBD2	once
TGTGCCAGCAGTCGGCTACAGGGTTCCGGGGAGCTGTTTTTT	CASSRLQGSGELFF	TRBV6-5	TRBJ2-2	-	-
TGTGCCAGCAGCTTAAGGGAAGGATTCGGTCAGCCCCAGCATTTT	CASSLREGFGQPQHF	TRBV5-8	TRBJ1-5	-	-
TGTGCCAGTAGTACCACAGGGGGCTCCTACAATGAGCAGTTCTTC	CASSTTGGSYNEQFF	TRBV19	TRBJ2-1	TRBD1	-
TGCGCCAGCAGCTTGGGGCTAGCGGGATGGGAGACCCAGTACTTC	CASSLGLAGWETQYF	TRBV5-1	TRBJ2-5	TRBD2	few
TGTGCCAGCAGCTTAGACAGGGGATACGAGCAGTACTTC	CASSLDRGYEQYF	TRBV13	TRBJ2-7	TRBD1	-
TGCAGCGTTGAACAAGCGGGAGTGGCAACAGATACGCAGTATTTT	CSVEQAGVATDTQYF	TRBV29-1	TRBJ2-3	TRBD2	-
TGTGCCAGCAGCCCGGCAGGGGCGAACACCGGGGAGCTGTTTTTT	CASSPAGANTGELFF	TRBV5-5	TRBJ2-2	-	-
TGTGCCAGCAGTTTAGGAATGGAGTATGGCTACACCTTC	CASSLGMEYGYTF	TRBV28	TRBJ1-2	-	-
TGTGCCAGCAGCCCCCAAGCGGGAGACACGCAGTATTTT	CASSPQAGDTQYF	TRBV9	TRBJ2-3	TRBD2	-
TGTGCCAGCAGTGAAGCAGAGTTTTTAAATCAGCCCCAGCATTTT	CASSEAEFLNQPQHF	TRBV6-1	TRBJ1-5	-	-
TGTGCCAGCAGCCAAAGAGCGGGAGGGCATCAAGAGACCCAGTACTTC	CASSQRAGGHQETQYF	TRBV14	TRBJ2-5	TRBD2	-
TGCGCCAGCACCCAGGTGGCGGGAGCTAATGAAAAACTGTTTTTT	CASTQVAGANEKLFF	TRBV5-1	TRBJ1-4	-	-
TGTGCCATAACGGGGGGGGCTACTGAAAAACTGTTTTTT	CAITGGATEKLFF	TRBV28	TRBJ1-4	-	-
TGTGCCAGCAGCTTAGCGGGCGGCTTTCCCCCGGACATTCAGTACTTC	CASSLAGGFPPDIQYF	TRBV7-9	TRBJ2-4	-	-
TGTGCCAGCAGTGAAGATTTCTGGGCAACCAATCAGCCCCAGCATTTT	CASSEDFWATNQPQHF	TRBV6-1	TRBJ1-5	-	-
TGTGCCACCAGTGATCCGAACACTGAAGCTTTCTTT	CATSDPNTEAFF	TRBV24-1	TRBJ1-1	-	-
TGTGCCAGCAGTAGAGGACTTAGCTACGAGCAGTACTTC	CASSRGLSYEQYF	TRBV25-1	TRBJ2-7	-	-
TGTGCCAGTAGTGCGGACAGGGCGGATGAGCAGTTCTTC	CASSADRADEQFF	TRBV19	TRBJ2-1	TRBD1	-
TGCAGCGTTTTAAGACAGTACGAGCAGTACTTC	CSVLRQYEQYF	TRBV29-1	TRBJ2-7	-	-
TGTGCCAGTAGATCTACTCCGGGACTAGCGGGAGATGAGCAGTTCTTC	CASRSTPGLAGDEQFF	TRBV19	TRBJ2-1	TRBD2	-
TGTGCCAGCAGCTTAGGCGACAATCTAAGGACAGATACGCAGTATTTT	CASSLGDNLRTDTQYF	TRBV7-9	TRBJ2-3	-	-
TGTGCCAGCAGCTTAGTTGTGGGAGCTCGGCCCGGAAACACCATATATTTT	CASSLVVGARPGNTIYF	TRBV7-6	TRBJ1-3	-	-
TGTGCCAGCAGTCCAGGGGGCGGATACTCCTACGAGCAGTACTTC	CASSPGGGYSYEQYF	TRBV27	TRBJ2-7	TRBD1	-
TGTGCCACCCGAGGACTTTCAGGGACCTACGAGCAGTACTTC	CATRGLSGTYEQYF	TRBV6-5	TRBJ2-7	-	-
TGCGCCAGCAGCCAATCCCGGGACAGGGAGACCTATGGCTACACCTTC	CASSQSRDRETYGYTF	TRBV4-1	TRBJ1-2	TRBD1	-
TGTGCCAGCAGCTTAAGTGGGACAGGGGCTGGAAACACCATATATTTT	CASSLSGTGAGNTIYF	TRBV7-9	TRBJ1-3	TRBD1	-
TGTGCCAGCACCTACAGGGAGATGACTGAAGCTTTCTTT	CASTYREMTEAFF	TRBV2	TRBJ1-1	-	-
TGTGCCACCAGAGACGTCGGCGCAAGCTCCTACGAGCAGTACTTC	CATRDVGASSYEQYF	TRBV15	TRBJ2-7	-	-
TGTGCCAGCAGTTCCAGACAGGGGCCCAATCAGCCCCAGCATTTT	CASSSRQGPNQPQHF	TRBV28	TRBJ1-5	TRBD1	-
TGTGCCAGCAGTGAGCCGGGACGCATGCCCCATGAGCAGTTCTTC	CASSEPGRMPHEQFF	TRBV6-1	TRBJ2-1	-	-
TGTGCCAGCAGTTTGACAGGTCCGAACACTGAAGCTTTCTTT	CASSLTGPNTEAFF	TRBV5-6	TRBJ1-1	-	-
TGTGCCAGCAGTTGGGGGAGGCAGCCCCAGCATTTT	CASSWGRQPQHF	TRBV28	TRBJ1-5	-	-
TGTGCCAGCAGTCATTCTAGCGGGGGTAATGAGCAGTTCTTC	CASSHSSGGNEQFF	TRBV6-6	TRBJ2-1	TRBD2	once
TGTGCCTGGTCGGGGGCTCGCTCCTACGAGCAGTACTTC	CAWSGARSYEQYF	TRBV30	TRBJ2-7	-	-
TGCAGCGTTGTTCCCCGATTCAACACTGAAGCTTTCTTT	CSVVPRFNTEAFF	TRBV29-1	TRBJ1-1	-	once
TGTGCCAGCAGCGTAGTTCCCCCTGGGGCTTTCTTT	CASSVVPPGAFF	TRBV9	TRBJ1-1	-	-